This TCR beta chain was found in a study of T cells in Graves' hyperthyroidism and ophthalmopathy. Template material for amplifying TCR beta CDR3 regions consisted of RNA transcripts. The HTBI primer set drove a first-round RT-PCR of the TCR CDR3. TCRdb re-analysed the multiplex PCR reads in MiXCR, keeping a single row per CDR3 protein. The sample holds about 350,000 distinct CDR3 sequences; roughly 15% are singletons and the top ten take roughly 35%. The CDR3 extends over 15 amino acids. Germline lookup yields CDR1 SGHRS and CDR2 YFSETQ. V shed 0 bases and J shed 2 bases, with 9 bases lying between them.

The specimen was blood. The sequence was collected from a woman aged 40 to 55 with Graves' ophthalmopathy. The J gene is TRBJ2-1, the V gene TRBV5-1; TRBD2 is a possible D gene (5 bases). The CDR3 sequence is CASSLAPGTYNEQFF. CDR3 DNA sequence: TGCGCCAGCAGCTTGGCTCCGGGGACCTACAATGAGCAGTTCTTC.